The present entry profiles one T cell receptor beta chain with its context. Assay: immunoSEQ multiplex PCR; the TCRdb copy retains only in-frame clones and omits some. The sample has tens of thousands of clones; roughly 95% are singletons. Trimming shortened V by 6 bases and J by 4 bases, and 13 bases separated the two germline ends. CDR1 and CDR2 (germline): SGHDT, YYEEEE. The CDR3 runs 14 residues. The sample is drawn from a study of technical replicates of blood from a few donors. The chain uses TRBV5-6 and TRBJ1-4, with D uncertain. Source material: PBMCs. This clonotype was obtained from a human donor in good health. Some clones in this sample may be carry-over from other donors' samples. This CDR3 is CASTVGGYNEKLFF. The CDR3 nucleotides are TGTGCCAGCACCGTAGGAGGTTATAATGAAAAACTGTTTTTT.